These T cell receptor beta chains were read from a single sample in a study of blood T cell repertoires in COVID-19. Method: immunoSEQ multiplex PCR; TCRdb's copy keeps in-frame clones and lacks some. The sample records some 200,000 clones, approximately 88% being singletons. The source material was PBMCs or T cells enriched from blood (not recorded which). The receptor source for this set is a young man with acute COVID-19. Both conserved end residues are part of each CDR3. D genes are given only for firm matches. A clone size is listed for some rows: how often the clone was seen (once, few, many), or a class if it is expanded.

clone size: -
J gene: TRBJ2-5
V gene: TRBV10-2
D gene: -
CDR3 DNA: TGCGCCAGCGAGGGACAAGAGACCCAGTACTTC
CDR3 protein: CASEGQETQYF

clone size: -
J gene: TRBJ2-3
V gene: TRBV24-1
D gene: TRBD1
CDR3 DNA: TGTGCCACAGGGGGCGTAAGCACAGATACGCAGTATTTT
CDR3 protein: CATGGVSTDTQYF

clone size: -
J gene: TRBJ2-5
V gene: TRBV10-1
D gene: TRBD1
CDR3 DNA: TGCGCCAGCAGAGCCCAGGACAGGGAGTGGACCCAGTACTTC
CDR3 protein: CASRAQDREWTQYF

clone size: few
J gene: TRBJ2-1
V gene: TRBV30
D gene: TRBD1
CDR3 DNA: TGTGCCTGGAGTCGCTTGGGACAGGGGTACAATGAGCAGTTCTTC
CDR3 protein: CAWSRLGQGYNEQFF

clone size: -
J gene: TRBJ2-1
V gene: TRBV10-2
D gene: TRBD1
CDR3 DNA: TGCGCCAGCAGTGAGGGGACAGGGCATAACAATGAGCAGTTCTTC
CDR3 protein: CASSEGTGHNNEQFF

clone size: -
J gene: TRBJ2-2
V gene: TRBV4-3
D gene: -
CDR3 DNA: TGCGCCAGCAGCCAAGATCGAGCGGCCACCGGGGAGCTGTTTTTT
CDR3 protein: CASSQDRAATGELFF

clone size: once
J gene: TRBJ2-7
V gene: TRBV18
D gene: TRBD1
CDR3 DNA: TGTGCCAGCTCACCACCGGGACAGGGGGGCTCCTACGAGCAGTACTTC
CDR3 protein: CASSPPGQGGSYEQYF

clone size: -
J gene: TRBJ1-3
V gene: TRBV25-1
D gene: -
CDR3 DNA: TGTGCCAGCAGTGTACACAGGGTTGACGGCTCTGGAAACACCATATATTTT
CDR3 protein: CASSVHRVDGSGNTIYF

clone size: -
J gene: TRBJ2-1
V gene: TRBV6-5
D gene: TRBD2
CDR3 DNA: TGTGCCAGCAGTCGGTTTACGGGAGGGCCGAATGAGCAGTTCTTC
CDR3 protein: CASSRFTGGPNEQFF

clone size: -
J gene: TRBJ2-5
V gene: TRBV9
D gene: -
CDR3 DNA: TGTGCCAGCTCCCCGGGGAGGAGCCAAGAGACCCAGTACTTC
CDR3 protein: CASSPGRSQETQYF

clone size: once
J gene: TRBJ1-1
V gene: TRBV5-1
D gene: -
CDR3 DNA: TGCGCCAGCAGCACGACAGGTATCACTGAAGCTTTCTTT
CDR3 protein: CASSTTGITEAFF

clone size: -
J gene: TRBJ1-1
V gene: TRBV28
D gene: -
CDR3 DNA: TGTGCCAGCAGTTTAGGCTTGAACACTGAAGCTTTCTTT
CDR3 protein: CASSLGLNTEAFF

clone size: -
J gene: TRBJ2-4
V gene: TRBV7-9
D gene: TRBD2
CDR3 DNA: TGTGCCAGCAGCTTACTAGCGGGAGGGAAAAACATTCAGTACTTC
CDR3 protein: CASSLLAGGKNIQYF

clone size: -
J gene: TRBJ1-4
V gene: TRBV11-3
D gene: -
CDR3 DNA: TGTGCCAGCAGCTTAGGATCCGGGGAAAAACTGTTTTTT
CDR3 protein: CASSLGSGEKLFF

clone size: -
J gene: TRBJ1-2
V gene: TRBV30
D gene: -
CDR3 DNA: TGTGCCTGGAGTGTTCTCCAGGGTAGTGGCTACACCTTC
CDR3 protein: CAWSVLQGSGYTF

clone size: -
J gene: TRBJ2-5
V gene: TRBV29-1
D gene: -
CDR3 DNA: TGCAGCGTTGAAGGCGGGGACAGCGGTTCGGACCAAGAGACCCAGTACTTC
CDR3 protein: CSVEGGDSGSDQETQYF

clone size: few
J gene: TRBJ1-1
V gene: TRBV18
D gene: -
CDR3 DNA: TGTGCCAGCTCGCGGCAGGGGAACCCGATGAACACTGAAGCTTTCTTT
CDR3 protein: CASSRQGNPMNTEAFF

clone size: -
J gene: TRBJ1-6
V gene: TRBV7-8
D gene: -
CDR3 DNA: TGTGCCAGCAGCTTAGCGGGGGGGAATTCACCCCTCCACTTT
CDR3 protein: CASSLAGGNSPLHF

clone size: -
J gene: TRBJ1-1
V gene: TRBV12-3/TRBV12-4
D gene: -
CDR3 DNA: TGTGCCAGCACCCCGGGTGGAGCTGAAGCTTTCTTT
CDR3 protein: CASTPGGAEAFF

clone size: -
J gene: TRBJ1-2
V gene: TRBV3-1/TRBV3-2
D gene: -
CDR3 DNA: TGTGCCAGCAGCCCCCGGACAGTAAACTATGGCTACACCTTC
CDR3 protein: CASSPRTVNYGYTF

clone size: -
J gene: TRBJ1-3
V gene: TRBV30
D gene: -
CDR3 DNA: TGTGCCTGGACCGGACATGCTGGAAACACCATATATTTT
CDR3 protein: CAWTGHAGNTIYF

clone size: -
J gene: TRBJ2-5
V gene: TRBV7-8
D gene: TRBD2
CDR3 DNA: TGTGCCAGCAGCCCACCAGCGGGGCAAGAGACCCAGTACTTC
CDR3 protein: CASSPPAGQETQYF

clone size: -
J gene: TRBJ2-1
V gene: TRBV2
D gene: -
CDR3 DNA: TGTGCCAGCGTAAAAGGGAGGACAGGTTACAATGAGCAGTTCTTC
CDR3 protein: CASVKGRTGYNEQFF

clone size: -
J gene: TRBJ1-2
V gene: TRBV3-1/TRBV3-2
D gene: TRBD1
CDR3 DNA: TGTGCCAGCAGACACGGACAGGGGGCAAAGGGGGATGGCTACACCTTC
CDR3 protein: CASRHGQGAKGDGYTF

clone size: -
J gene: TRBJ2-1
V gene: TRBV9
D gene: -
CDR3 DNA: TGTGCCAGTACCGAGGAGTCGAAGCCCTACAATGAGCAGTTCTTC
CDR3 protein: CASTEESKPYNEQFF

clone size: -
J gene: TRBJ1-5
V gene: TRBV6-5
D gene: TRBD1
CDR3 DNA: TGTGCCAGCAGTTACGGGGGACAGAACAATCAGCCCCAGCATTTT
CDR3 protein: CASSYGGQNNQPQHF

clone size: -
J gene: TRBJ2-3
V gene: TRBV10-1
D gene: TRBD2
CDR3 DNA: TGCGCCAGCGGACTAGCGGCAGATACGCAGTATTTT
CDR3 protein: CASGLAADTQYF

clone size: once
J gene: TRBJ2-5
V gene: TRBV19
D gene: TRBD2
CDR3 DNA: TGTGCCAGTCGAGGACTAGCGGAGAACCAAGAGACCCAGTACTTC
CDR3 protein: CASRGLAENQETQYF

clone size: -
J gene: TRBJ1-1
V gene: TRBV5-1
D gene: -
CDR3 DNA: TGCGCCAGCAGCTTGGGGGACACGCCGGAAGCTTTCTTT
CDR3 protein: CASSLGDTPEAFF

clone size: -
J gene: TRBJ2-2
V gene: TRBV28
D gene: TRBD1
CDR3 DNA: TGTGCCAGCAGTCCCATTGGGACAGGGGATCGAAACGGGGAGCTGTTTTTT
CDR3 protein: CASSPIGTGDRNGELFF

clone size: -
J gene: TRBJ2-1
V gene: TRBV4-3
D gene: TRBD2
CDR3 DNA: TGCGCCAGCAGCCAAGAAGAGTTAGTAGTAGCGGGCGTCTCCTACAATGAGCAGTTCTTC
CDR3 protein: CASSQEELVVAGVSYNEQFF

clone size: -
J gene: TRBJ2-7
V gene: TRBV29-1
D gene: TRBD1
CDR3 DNA: TGCAGCGTAGCCGGGACAGATATTTCGTATCAGTACTTC
CDR3 protein: CSVAGTDISYQYF

clone size: -
J gene: TRBJ2-3
V gene: TRBV24-1
D gene: TRBD1
CDR3 DNA: TGTGCCACCAGTGCTAACGGACAGGGTCGAGATACGCAGTATTTT
CDR3 protein: CATSANGQGRDTQYF

clone size: -
J gene: TRBJ2-7
V gene: TRBV10-1
D gene: -
CDR3 DNA: TGCGCCAGCAGGGCCCGGGACAAGAACTCCTACGAGCAGTACTTC
CDR3 protein: CASRARDKNSYEQYF

clone size: -
J gene: TRBJ2-7
V gene: TRBV7-9
D gene: TRBD2
CDR3 DNA: TGTGCCAGCAGCCAGCCGGGACTAGCGGACGAGCAGTACTTC
CDR3 protein: CASSQPGLADEQYF

clone size: -
J gene: TRBJ1-4
V gene: TRBV18
D gene: TRBD1
CDR3 DNA: TGTGCCAGCTCACCTACCGGGACAGGAAGGGGAAAACTGTTTTTT
CDR3 protein: CASSPTGTGRGKLFF

clone size: -
J gene: TRBJ2-5
V gene: TRBV4-1
D gene: TRBD2
CDR3 DNA: TGCGCCAGCAGCCAACTGGGACTAGCGGGAGTAGTGTTGGAGACCCAGTACTTC
CDR3 protein: CASSQLGLAGVVLETQYF

clone size: once
J gene: TRBJ1-5
V gene: TRBV28
D gene: TRBD1
CDR3 DNA: TGTGCCAGCAGTTTTAGGACAGGGGGCCAGAGCAATCAGCCCCAGCATTTT
CDR3 protein: CASSFRTGGQSNQPQHF

clone size: -
J gene: TRBJ2-4
V gene: TRBV4-1
D gene: TRBD1
CDR3 DNA: TGCGCCAGCAGCCCGCAGGCGACAGGGGCTATTATGGGGAACATTCAGTACTTC
CDR3 protein: CASSPQATGAIMGNIQYF

clone size: -
J gene: TRBJ2-7
V gene: TRBV10-3
D gene: TRBD1
CDR3 DNA: TGTGCCATCAGTGAGACAGGGGTCTACGAGCAGTACTTC
CDR3 protein: CAISETGVYEQYF

clone size: -
J gene: TRBJ2-1
V gene: TRBV2
D gene: TRBD2
CDR3 DNA: TGTGCCAGCAGTGAATGGCTAGCGGGAGGTGAGCAGTTCTTC
CDR3 protein: CASSEWLAGGEQFF

clone size: -
J gene: TRBJ2-7
V gene: TRBV9
D gene: -
CDR3 DNA: TGTGCCAGCAGCCTATCTATTACCCCCTACGAGCAGTACTTC
CDR3 protein: CASSLSITPYEQYF